These T cell receptor beta chains were read from a single sample in a study of radiotherapy plus CTLA-4 blockade in lung cancer. The repertoire was sequenced with immunoSEQ multiplex PCR; TCRdb's copy has only in-frame clones and lacks some. The sample includes tens of thousands of clones, about four fifths seen only once; the top ten take 16%. This specimen was peripheral blood, taken from a patient treated with radiotherapy plus ipilimumab. These receptors were collected from a human donor with non-small cell lung cancer that progressed on radiotherapy plus ipilimumab. CDR3s include the opening cysteine and the closing phenylalanine or tryptophan. Fields, in order: D gene, clone size, V gene, J gene, CDR3 DNA, CDR3 protein. The D gene is left open where the match is weak. Rows may omit the clone size; those that give it use once, few, many or a size class.

.	.	TRBV27	TRBJ2-7	TGTGCCAGCAGTCACCAGACAGGCTACGAGCAGTACTTC	CASSHQTGYEQYF
.	.	TRBV6-5	TRBJ2-3	TGTGCCAGCAGGGCCAGGGGGGGAGCAGATACGCAGTATTTT	CASRARGGADTQYF
TRBD1	.	TRBV4-1	TRBJ2-2	TGCGCCAGCAGCCTTTACGATGGGACAGAGAACACCGGGGAGCTGTTTTTT	CASSLYDGTENTGELFF
.	.	TRBV6-5	TRBJ2-3	TGTGCCAGCAGTTATGGGAACCCTAGCACAGATACGCAGTATTTT	CASSYGNPSTDTQYF
TRBD1	few	TRBV7-2	TRBJ2-1	TGTGCCAGCGTCCGGAAGGGACAGGGGATGAGTGAGCAGTTCTTC	CASVRKGQGMSEQFF
.	.	TRBV14	TRBJ1-1	TGTGCCAGCAGCCACTACAGGGCCCCAAAGATGAACACTGAAGCTTTCTTT	CASSHYRAPKMNTEAFF
.	.	TRBV11-2	TRBJ2-7	TGTGCCAGCAGCTTCTCCGCCTACGAGCAGTACTTC	CASSFSAYEQYF
TRBD2	.	TRBV27	TRBJ2-7	TGTGCCAGCAGTTTATTGACTAGCGGGGGTTCCTACGAGCAGTACTTC	CASSLLTSGGSYEQYF
.	.	TRBV5-1	TRBJ1-4	TGCGCCAGCAGAGTTACAGCAACTAATGAAAAACTGTTTTTT	CASRVTATNEKLFF
TRBD1	.	TRBV27	TRBJ2-3	TGTGCCAGCAGTTCTCGACAGGGGTCAGATACGCAGTATTTT	CASSSRQGSDTQYF
TRBD1	.	TRBV6-1	TRBJ2-7	TGTGCCAGCAGTCGCGGTTACACAACAGGGGGCGAGCAGTACTTC	CASSRGYTTGGEQYF
.	few	TRBV6-4	TRBJ2-3	TGTGCCAGCAGTGACTCGGAGGGGGCCACAGATACGCAGTATTTT	CASSDSEGATDTQYF
TRBD2	.	TRBV7-9	TRBJ2-1	TGTGCCAGCAGCTTCCTAGCGGGGGGGTTCAATGAGCAGTTCTTC	CASSFLAGGFNEQFF
.	.	TRBV5-6	TRBJ2-2	TGTGCCAGCAGCTGGGACAAAACCGGGGAGCTGTTTTTT	CASSWDKTGELFF
.	.	TRBV13	TRBJ2-7	TGTGCCAGCAGCTTATACCCCTACGAGCAGTACTTC	CASSLYPYEQYF
TRBD1	.	TRBV6-1	TRBJ1-1	TGTGCCAGCAGTGCGACAGGGGGAGGCACTGAAGCTTTCTTT	CASSATGGGTEAFF
.	once	TRBV9	TRBJ1-3	TGTGCCAGCAGCCCCACGGGGGCCTCTGGAAACACCATATATTTT	CASSPTGASGNTIYF
.	.	TRBV9	TRBJ2-6	TGTGCCAGCAGCCCCCGGGACGGCAACTCTGGGGCCAACGTCCTGACTTTC	CASSPRDGNSGANVLTF
.	.	TRBV2	TRBJ2-4	TGTGCCAGTAGTGGGCAGCTAGCCAAAAACATTCAGTACTTC	CASSGQLAKNIQYF
.	few	TRBV19	TRBJ2-4	TGTGCCAGTAGGGACCGACTTGGCAAAAACATTCAGTACTTC	CASRDRLGKNIQYF
.	.	TRBV6-5	TRBJ2-1	TGTGCCAGCAGTTACTCGGGCGGAGAGACCTACAATGAGCAGTTCTTC	CASSYSGGETYNEQFF
.	.	TRBV7-9	TRBJ2-7	TGTGCCAGCAGCTCCATACAGGGAAACGAGCAGTACTTC	CASSSIQGNEQYF
.	.	TRBV2	TRBJ2-3	TGTGCCAGCAGTGCCGGATTGAGCACAGATACGCAGTATTTT	CASSAGLSTDTQYF
.	once	TRBV2	TRBJ1-1	TGTGCCAGCAGCTACTCAGGGGAAGCTTTCTTT	CASSYSGEAFF
.	.	TRBV7-2	TRBJ1-1	TGTGCCAGCAGCTTAAAAGGGGGCACTGAAGCTTTCTTT	CASSLKGGTEAFF
TRBD2	.	TRBV9	TRBJ2-1	TGTGCCAGCAGCGAGAGGGAGCGGGAGGTGTTTAATGAGCAGTTCTTC	CASSEREREVFNEQFF
.	.	TRBV28	TRBJ1-5	TGTGCCAGCAGTTTCGACAGATATAGCAATCAGCCCCAGCATTTT	CASSFDRYSNQPQHF
TRBD1	once	TRBV9	TRBJ1-2	TGTGCCAGCAGCGGTGGTGGAAGGGGGACAGGGGATGGCTACACCTTC	CASSGGGRGTGDGYTF
.	.	TRBV4-2	TRBJ1-1	TGTGCCAGCAGCCAAGAAGAAAGTCTCGCAGCTTTCTTT	CASSQEESLAAFF
.	.	TRBV10-3	TRBJ2-6	TGTGCCATCAGTGGTCCCGGGAGTGGGCCTGGGGCCAACGTCCTGACTTTC	CAISGPGSGPGANVLTF
.	.	TRBV4-1	TRBJ2-3	TGCGCCAGCAGCCAAGATTCGAGCGGCGTAGATACGCAGTATTTT	CASSQDSSGVDTQYF
.	.	TRBV5-3	TRBJ2-3	TGTGCCAGAACCTCCGACTCTCTGGTCACAGATACGCAGTATTTT	CARTSDSLVTDTQYF
.	.	TRBV7-2	TRBJ2-3	TGTGCCAGCAGCGTCGTAGGCCTCACAGATACGCAGTATTTT	CASSVVGLTDTQYF
.	few	TRBV5-5	TRBJ1-1	TGTGCCAGCAGCTTCAATCAGGGGAACACTGAAGCTTTCTTT	CASSFNQGNTEAFF
.	once	TRBV28	TRBJ1-2	TGTGCCAGCAGTTTGGGGGGGTCTTATGGCTACACCTTC	CASSLGGSYGYTF
TRBD1	.	TRBV19	TRBJ2-2	TGTGCCAGTAGCGATCAGAAAGTGACAGGGGGGAGGCCCGGGGAGCTGTTTTTT	CASSDQKVTGGRPGELFF
.	.	TRBV7-9	TRBJ2-2	TGTGCCAGCAGCCGCCCCGACAGGAGGTGGACCGGGGAGCTGTTTTTT	CASSRPDRRWTGELFF
.	.	TRBV7-9	TRBJ1-1	TGTGCCAGCAGCGCCCAAAACACTGAAGCTTTCTTT	CASSAQNTEAFF
.	few	TRBV5-1	TRBJ1-5	TGCGCCAGCAGCTTACAGGGAAACGGCAATCAGCCCCAGCATTTT	CASSLQGNGNQPQHF
.	.	TRBV9	TRBJ2-6	TGTGCCAGCAGCGTGTTAGCTGGAGGGGCCAACGTCCTGACTTTC	CASSVLAGGANVLTF
.	few	TRBV30	TRBJ2-7	TGTGCCACCGACTTGGAGCAGCGAGCCAGCTACGAGCAGTACTTC	CATDLEQRASYEQYF
TRBD1	.	TRBV28	TRBJ2-7	TGTGCCAGCAGTTTATCGGGCAGGGGGAGCCACGAGCAGTACTTC	CASSLSGRGSHEQYF
.	.	TRBV21-1	TRBJ2-1	TGTGCCAGCAGCAAAGGGGGGACGGTAAAAATCAATGAGCAGTTCTTC	CASSKGGTVKINEQFF
.	.	TRBV28	TRBJ1-4	TGTGCCAGCAGTTTATCCTCTGAAAAACTGTTTTTT	CASSLSSEKLFF
TRBD2	.	TRBV2	TRBJ2-5	TGTGCCAGCCTACCGCGGGGGGGAAAAGAGACCCAGTACTTC	CASLPRGGKETQYF